Below, 6 T cell receptor beta chains from the same sample are listed, as sequenced in a study of low-dose radiotherapy and immunotherapy resistance in tumors. Indicated time point: before trial treatment. First-strand cDNA used TRAV- and TRBV-specific primers, covering alpha and beta chains. The TCRs were subjected to amplification over 20 PCR cycles employing a constant-region primer in conjunction with a V-primer adapter. TCRdb reanalysed the reads using MiXCR and keeps one entry per CDR3 protein. Of about 60,000 distinct CDR3 sequences in the sample, around 27% were seen once. The material sequenced was PBMCs, taken before treatment. Receptor source: a male donor with prostate cancer.

This clonotype occurred many times. The chain has TRBV12-3 or TRBV12-4 and TRBJ1-1, with unresolved D. V gave up 2 bases and J gave up 6 bases, with 10 bases separating them. This CDR3 is 13 amino acids long. CDR3 amino acids: CASSLSLTPEAFF. CDR3 DNA sequence: TGTGCCAGCAGTTTATCACTGACGCCTGAAGCTTTCTTT.

Ten or more counts support this clonotype. The chain links TRBV12-3 or TRBV12-4 to TRBJ2-3; no clear D gene. This CDR3 is built from 12 residues. The V gene lost 4 bases and the J gene lost 2 bases, with 4 bases spanning the gap. As DNA, the CDR3 is TGTGCCAGCAGTTCCTTCACAGATACGCAGTATTTT. This codes for CASSSFTDTQYF.

Many counts were recorded for this clonotype. V is TRBV6-2 or TRBV6-3 and J is TRBJ2-5; the match to TRBD2 covers 7 bases. The CDR3 extends over 17 amino acids. Germline V lookup: CDR1 MNHEY, CDR2 SVGEGT. V was clipped by 2 bases and J by 5 bases; unmatched bases: 14. The CDR3: CASSYGAGLVRGETQYF. For the CDR3, the DNA is TGTGCCAGCAGTTACGGAGCCGGACTAGTACGCGGGGAGACCCAGTACTTC.

CDR3 coding DNA: TGTGCCAGCAGCTTAACCCGGGACAGACAAGAGACCCAGTACTTC. This gives the protein CASSLTRDRQETQYF. The chain recombines TRBV7-2 with TRBJ2-5; 7 bases map to TRBD1. Germline V gene data show CDR1 as SGHTA and CDR2 as FQGNSA. V trimming: 2 bases; J trimming: 2 bases; junction bases outside the gene matches: 5. There are 15 residues in the CDR3.

This clonotype has a count of ten or more. V and J are TRBV5-1 and TRBJ2-1, with TRBD2 matching over 11 bases. The CDR3 loop spans 16 amino acids. Germline loops: CDR1 SGHRS, CDR2 YFSETQ. The ends lost 3 bases at V and 1 base at J; junction bases unmatched: 3. In DNA, the CDR3 is TGCGCCAGCAGCTGGATAGCGGGAGGGTCCTACAATGAGCAGTTCTTC. It is translated as CASSWIAGGSYNEQFF.

The chain carries TRBV7-9 and TRBJ2-1; D is unclear. The length of the CDR3 is 13 residues. CDR1 and CDR2 from the germline V gene are SEHNR and FQNEAQ (reference sequence). Trimming cost V 1 base and J 10 bases, with 11 bases left between them. The CDR3 region has the DNA TGTGCCAGCAGCTTAGTTGGCGTTCTCGAGCAGTTCTTC. This translates into CASSLVGVLEQFF.